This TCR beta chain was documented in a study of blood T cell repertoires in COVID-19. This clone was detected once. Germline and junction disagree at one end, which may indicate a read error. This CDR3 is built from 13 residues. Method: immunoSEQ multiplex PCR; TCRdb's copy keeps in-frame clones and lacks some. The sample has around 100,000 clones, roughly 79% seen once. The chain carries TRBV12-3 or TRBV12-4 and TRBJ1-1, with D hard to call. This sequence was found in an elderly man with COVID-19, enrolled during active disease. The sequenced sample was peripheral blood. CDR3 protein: CASILSSTAEAFF. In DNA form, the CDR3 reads TGTGCCAGCATTTTAAGCTCTACTGCTGAAGCTTTCTTT.